These 32 T cell receptor beta chains came from one sample sequenced in a study of blood T cells in healthy people across ages. A sample-barcoded 5' primer and a J-beta primer mix were used in a second PCR of roughly 6 to 12 cycles. TCRdb re-called the 5' RACE reads through MiXCR, storing one row per CDR3 protein. Of 700,000 to 800,000 distinct CDR3 sequences listed, 35% to 45% were seen once; the top ten hold under 25%. The sequencing sample was made of blood. These receptors all stem from a woman aged 55 to 70 in good health.

Of note for this clonotype: A much larger clone is a single base away; this may be a read error. The chain has TRBV11-2 and TRBJ2-7, with 12 bases that match TRBD2. V trimming: 5 bases; J trimming: 8 bases; junction bases outside the gene matches: 13. From germline, CDR1 is SGHAT and CDR2 FQNNGV. The CDR3 is 16 amino acids. As DNA, the CDR3 is TGTGCCAGCAGCCCGACCCGACTAGCGGGAGCAGCCAAGCAGTACTTC. This translates into CASSPTRLAGAAKQYF.

Of note for this clonotype: Given a much more abundant clone one base away, this may be a read error. The chain carries TRBV6-2 or TRBV6-3 and TRBJ2-1; 13 nucleotides match TRBD2. The CDR3 is made up of 14 amino acids. Looked up from germline, CDR1 is MNHEY and CDR2 is SVGEGT. Germline trimming cut 5 bases from V and 9 bases from J; bases unmatched to any gene: 4. The CDR3 bases are TGTGCCAGCAGTCGGACTAGCGGGAGCAGTGAGCAGTTCTTC. The encoded protein is CASSRTSGSSEQFF.

This chain uses TRBV27 with TRBJ1-2; no clear D. Germline CDR1 MNHEY, CDR2 SMNVEV (reference sequence). CDR3 length: 14 amino acids. Trimming cost V 5 bases and J 4 bases, with 14 bases left between them. The CDR3 spells CASSPTFKVYGYTF. In DNA form, the CDR3 reads TGTGCCAGCAGTCCTACGTTTAAGGTCTATGGCTACACCTTC.

The chain's CDR3 is CASSLSLLGPSGRRHGYTF. CDR3 DNA: TGTGCCAGCAGTTTATCCCTTCTTGGGCCCAGCGGACGGCGACATGGCTACACCTTC. The chain has TRBV27 and TRBJ1-2, with D hard to call. CDR3 length: 19 residues. Germline loops: CDR1 MNHEY, CDR2 SMNVEV (reference sequence). V shed 0 bases and J shed 6 bases, with 26 bases lying between them.

The rearrangement uses TRBV29-1 and TRBJ1-1; D is ambiguous. In germline, CDR1 is SQVTM, CDR2 ANQGSEA. This CDR3 region has 13 residues. Trimming left V 5 bases short and J 2 bases short, with 12 bases between. The CDR3 sequence: CSVNWGGNTEAFF. For the CDR3, the DNA is TGCAGCGTTAATTGGGGTGGTAACACTGAAGCTTTCTTT. The variable domain in full, completed from reference TRBV29-1 and TRBJ1-1, reads SAVISQKPSRDICQRGTSLTIQCQVDSQVTMMFWYRQQPGQSLTLIATANQGSEATYESGFVIDKFPISRPNLTFSTLTVSNMSPEDSSIYLCSVNWGGNTEAFFGQGTRLTVV.

This clonotype was seen repeatedly, ten times or more. The chain carries TRBV4-2 and TRBJ2-7; D might be TRBD2 (6 bases). This CDR3 has 15 residues. V lost 0 bases to trimming and J lost 2 bases, with 11 bases between them. Germline assignment: CDR1 LGHNA and CDR2 YNFKEQ. The CDR3 region is CASSQDGGLAYEQYF. The DNA of the CDR3 is TGTGCCAGCAGCCAAGATGGGGGGTTGGCCTACGAGCAGTACTTC.

CDR3 in amino acids: CSAPGRNTGELFF. DNA of the CDR3: TGCAGTGCGCCGGGCCGTAACACCGGGGAGCTGTTTTTT. The genes are TRBV20-1 and TRBJ2-2; D remains ambiguous. In germline, CDR1 is DFQATT, CDR2 SNEGSKA (reference sequence). The CDR3 has 13 residues. V dropped 6 bases and J dropped 2 bases, with 10 bases sitting between them.

Details on this clonotype: This may come from a read error, since a much larger clone is one base off. The CDR3 protein is CSASGASYEQFF. CDR3 DNA sequence: TGCAGTGCCTCCGGGGCTAGCTATGAGCAGTTCTTC. The chain combines TRBV29-1 with TRBJ2-1; D might be TRBD1 or TRBD2, each matching 5 bases. The CDR3 totals 12 residues. Per germline, CDR1 SQVTM and CDR2 ANQGSEA.

The rearrangement uses TRBV18 and TRBJ1-4; the D is unclear. The CDR3 extends over 15 amino acids. The V gene lost 0 bases and the J gene lost 8 bases, with 13 bases spanning the gap. The V gene's germline CDR1 is KGHSH and CDR2 LQKENI. CDR3 DNA sequence: TGTGCCAGCTCACCACCGGAGGCCTTAAGGGAAAAACTGTTTTTT. As protein: CASSPPEALREKLFF.

This clonotype was counted ten times or more. V usage is TRBV7-2 and J usage is TRBJ2-5, with D unresolved. Trimming took 4 bases from V and 4 from J, leaving 10 bases between them. Germline-derived CDR1 and CDR2 are SGHTA and FQGNSA. This CDR3 contains 13 residues. The CDR3 DNA reads TGTGCCAGCAGCTCAAAAACGGGAGAGACCCAGTACTTC. Protein sequence: CASSSKTGETQYF. Combining the CDR3 with reference TRBV7-2 and TRBJ2-5 gives the whole variable domain GAGVSQSPSNKVTEKGKDVELRCDPISGHTALYWYRQSLGQGLEFLIYFQGNSAPDKSGLPSDRFSAERTGGSVSTLTIQRTQQEDSAVYLCASSSKTGETQYFGPGTRLLVL.

This chain links TRBV7-3 with TRBJ2-1, with 9 bases aligning to TRBD2. Germline CDR1 and CDR2: SGHTA and FQGTGA. CDR3 length equals 16 residues. Unmatched junction bases numbered 8, after V lost 2 bases and J lost 6 bases. CDR3 coding DNA: TGTGCCAGCAGCTTATTCGCGGGAGGGGGGGGCAATGAGCAGTTCTTC. Translated: CASSLFAGGGGNEQFF.

This clonotype was counted a few times. CDR3 nucleotide sequence: TGCGCCAGCAGCCAAGATGCCCGGGGAACAGTCGAGCAGTACTTC. Encoded protein: CASSQDARGTVEQYF. V gene TRBV4-3 combines with J gene TRBJ2-5; TRBD2 might be the D (5 bases). The J call may be in error: the DNA end matches TRBJ2-7 better. CDR1 is LGHNA, CDR2 YSLEER, per germline. This CDR3 spans 15 amino acids.

CDR3 nucleotides: TGTGCCAGCGGAAATGGAGATACGCAGTATTTT. Translated: CASGNGDTQYF. The rearrangement joins TRBV6-2 or TRBV6-3 to TRBJ2-3, with D uncertain. V lost 8 bases and J 5 bases, leaving 8 bases between the germline ends. Per the germline V gene, CDR1 is MNHEY and CDR2 is SVGEGT. The CDR3 sequence is 11 residues long.

This chain links TRBV7-2 with TRBJ1-3; D gene ambiguous. This CDR3 is 12 amino acids long. V gave up 5 bases and J gave up 3 bases, with 5 bases separating them. Germline V CDR1 and CDR2: SGHTA, FQGNSA. The CDR3 reads CASSPNGNTIYF. CDR3 bases: TGTGCCAGCAGCCCTAATGGAAACACCATATATTTT.

In its sample, this clonotype was seen a few times. The V gene is TRBV2, the J gene TRBJ2-7, with D possibly being TRBD1 (5 bases). The CDR3 is 15 amino acids. CDR1 and CDR2 from the germline V gene are SNHLY and FYNNEI. V dropped 8 bases and J dropped 3 bases, with 20 bases sitting between them. The CDR3 reads CASSSEDIGRYEQYF. CDR3 nucleotide sequence: TGTGCCAGCTCGAGCGAGGACATAGGACGCTACGAGCAGTACTTC.

The V gene is TRBV20-1, the J gene TRBJ1-1; no clear D gene. The CDR3 length is 14 residues. The germline V gene has CDR1 DFQATT and CDR2 SNEGSKA (reference sequence). V was shortened by 1 base and J by 2 bases, with 11 bases between the two germline ends. In DNA, the CDR3 is TGCAGTGCTAGAGTATTAGAGGGTAACACTGAAGCTTTCTTT. It is translated as CSARVLEGNTEAFF.

This clonotype was seen only a few times. This chain uses TRBV5-4 with TRBJ2-7, with 8 bases that match TRBD1. This CDR3 region has 15 residues. Losses at the gene ends were 0 bases for V and 6 bases for J; bases not matched to a gene: 8. Looked up from germline, CDR1 is SGHNT and CDR2 is YYREEE (reference sequence). The CDR3 sequence: CASSLEGTGSFEQYF. DNA for the CDR3: TGTGCCAGCAGCTTGGAAGGGACAGGTTCTTTCGAGCAGTACTTC. Filled out from reference TRBV5-4 and TRBJ2-7, the complete variable domain reads ETGVTQSPTHLIKTRGQQVTLRCSSQSGHNTVSWYQQALGQGPQFIFQYYREEENGRGNFPPRFSGLQFPNYSSELNVNALELDDSALYLCASSLEGTGSFEQYFGPGTRLTVT.

The chain uses TRBV6-2 or TRBV6-3 and TRBJ1-5; tentative D call: TRBD1 (6 bases). Germline CDR1 reads MNHEY; CDR2 reads SVGEGT. Deletions cut 5 bases from V and 6 bases from J, with 17 bases between. CDR3 length: 15 amino acids. CDR3 in amino acids: CASSLPGAPGQPQHF. CDR3 DNA: TGTGCCAGCAGTCTCCCAGGGGCCCCGGGTCAGCCCCAGCATTTT.

The chain uses TRBV7-3 and TRBJ2-2; 10 bases match TRBD2. V lost 1 base and J lost 0; bases outside the gene matches: 5. The CDR3 consists of 18 residues. Germline assignment: CDR1 SGHTA and CDR2 FQGTGA. The CDR3 sequence is CASSLRGGTSANTGELFF. CDR3 nucleotide sequence: TGTGCCAGCAGCTTAAGGGGGGGGACTAGCGCGAACACCGGGGAGCTGTTTTTT.

The CDR3 loop reads CASSSADRGPNQPQHF. The CDR3 DNA follows: TGTGCCAGCAGTTCTGCGGACAGGGGGCCCAATCAGCCCCAGCATTTT. The V call is TRBV12-3 or TRBV12-4, the J call TRBJ1-5; 11 bases align to TRBD1. The CDR3 runs 16 residues. The junction had 5 bases not matched to a gene; V was cut back by 4 bases and J by 3 bases.

The chain recombines TRBV3-1 with TRBJ2-5; 15 bases line up with TRBD2. CDR3 length equals 17 residues. J gave up 11 bases and V 4 bases, and 14 bases lay outside the gene matches. Germline values: CDR1 LGHDT, CDR2 YNNKEL (reference sequence). For the CDR3, the DNA is TGTGCCAGCAGCCTGGCTGGACTAGCGGGGGGGTACAATGAGCAGTACTTC. It is translated as CASSLAGLAGGYNEQYF.

This chain connects TRBV24-1 to TRBJ2-1; the match to TRBD1 covers 9 bases. V was pared by 6 bases and J by 6 bases, with 5 bases of the junction left unmatched. The CDR3 contains 14 residues. The V gene's germline CDR1 is KGHDR and CDR2 SFDVKD. CDR3 coding DNA: TGTGCCACCAGTCTAGGACAGGGGATCAATGAGCAGTTCTTC. Translation gives CATSLGQGINEQFF.

This clonotype was counted between two and nine times. The CDR3 reads CASSSWGRDGYGYTF. The CDR3 DNA reads as TGTGCCAGCAGTTCCTGGGGCAGGGATGGCTATGGCTACACCTTC. The chain couples TRBV7-2 to TRBJ1-2; D perhaps matches TRBD1 (5 bases). The V end was cut by 6 bases, the J end by 4 bases, with 18 bases between. The length of the CDR3 is 15 residues. Germline V CDR1 and CDR2: SGHTA, FQGNSA. The whole variable domain, remainder taken from reference TRBV7-2 and TRBJ1-2, is GAGVSQSPSNKVTEKGKDVELRCDPISGHTALYWYRQSLGQGLEFLIYFQGNSAPDKSGLPSDRFSAERTGGSVSTLTIQRTQQEDSAVYLCASSSWGRDGYGYTFGSGTRLTVV.

About this clonotype: A read error may explain this, as a much larger clone is one base away. The rearrangement uses TRBV12-3 or TRBV12-4 and TRBJ2-3; D remains unclear. The CDR3 is 13 residues long. The CDR3: CAISWGRDDTQYF. The CDR3 bases are TGTGCCATCAGTTGGGGTAGGGATGATACGCAGTATTTT.

The CDR3: CASSFGREQFF. The CDR3 DNA reads TGCGCCAGCAGCTTTGGGCGGGAGCAGTTCTTC. The chain recombines TRBV5-1 with TRBJ2-1; D not resolved. The CDR3 sequence is 11 residues long. The germline V gene encodes CDR1 SGHRS and CDR2 YFSETQ. With 2 bases removed from V and 10 bases from J, the gap between germline ends came to 7 bases.

This chain uses TRBV5-1 with TRBJ2-5; 8 nucleotides match TRBD1. Germline lookup yields CDR1 SGHRS and CDR2 YFSETQ. After removal of 3 bases from V and 3 bases from J, the junction contained 7 bases not matched to a gene. The length of the CDR3 is 15 residues. The CDR3 reads CASSWAPDREETQYF. The CDR3 nucleotides are TGCGCCAGCAGCTGGGCCCCGGACAGGGAAGAGACCCAGTACTTC.

This clonotype has just a few counts. The CDR3 loop reads CASSLGSRYTF. CDR3 in DNA: TGTGCCAGCAGCTTAGGGAGCCGCTACACCTTC. The genes are TRBV7-2 and TRBJ1-2, with D unresolved. This CDR3 has 11 residues. Trimming pared 1 base from V and 9 bases from J, leaving 6 bases between. Per the germline V gene, CDR1 is SGHTA and CDR2 is FQGNSA.

This clonotype was picked up one time. V usage is TRBV20-1 and J usage is TRBJ2-1; tentatively, D is TRBD2 (6 bases). Germline loops: CDR1 DFQATT, CDR2 SNEGSKA (reference sequence). The V end lost 4 bases, the J end lost 7 bases, and 20 bases lay between the germline ends. CDR3 length equals 15 residues. The CDR3 coding sequence is TGCAGTGCTATCCCGAGCGGTAGCGGCTGGAATGAGCAGTTCTTC. It yields the protein CSAIPSGSGWNEQFF.

The chain has TRBV3-1 and TRBJ2-3; D is ambiguous. Germline-derived CDR1 and CDR2 are LGHDT and YNNKEL (reference sequence). Trimming pared 4 bases from V and 7 bases from J, leaving 15 bases between. The CDR3 covers 14 residues. The CDR3 is CASSLGQRWNTQYF. CDR3 nucleotide sequence: TGTGCCAGCAGCCTCGGCCAGAGGTGGAATACGCAGTATTTT.

A single count supports this clonotype. J is TRBJ2-1 and V is TRBV7-9, with TRBD2 identical over 10 bases. With V trimmed by 3 bases and J by 8 bases, 7 bases remained unmatched. The CDR3 totals 15 residues. Per the germline V gene, CDR1 is SEHNR and CDR2 is FQNEAQ (reference sequence). CDR3 amino acids: CASSFQREGRYEQFF. CDR3 DNA sequence: TGTGCCAGCAGCTTCCAGCGGGAGGGCCGGTATGAGCAGTTCTTC.

The CDR3 sequence is CASSLVSGGHTEAFF. DNA for the CDR3: TGTGCCAGCAGCTTAGTTTCGGGGGGCCACACTGAAGCTTTCTTT. J is TRBJ1-1 and V is TRBV7-2; TRBD1 is a possible D gene (6 bases). V was clipped by 1 base and J by 3 bases, with 12 bases between them. The CDR3 covers 15 residues. Germline lookup yields CDR1 SGHTA and CDR2 FQGNSA. Full variable domain (missing parts from reference TRBV7-2 and TRBJ1-1): GAGVSQSPSNKVTEKGKDVELRCDPISGHTALYWYRQSLGQGLEFLIYFQGNSAPDKSGLPSDRFSAERTGGSVSTLTIQRTQQEDSAVYLCASSLVSGGHTEAFFGQGTRLTVV.

This clonotype was detected ten times or more. V is TRBV29-1 and J is TRBJ2-7, with D possibly being TRBD2 (6 bases). Looked up from germline, CDR1 is SQVTM and CDR2 is ANQGSEA. The V gene lost 2 bases and the J gene lost 5 bases, with 13 bases spanning the gap. The length of the CDR3 is 13 residues. Here the CDR3 reads CSVENGGSNEQYF. The CDR3 DNA follows: TGCAGCGTTGAAAACGGGGGTAGCAACGAGCAGTACTTC.